One and the same sample provided the 20 T cell receptor beta chains below, sequenced in a study of T-cell reconstitution after alpha-beta-depleted transplantation in children. TCRbeta library preparation incorporated unique molecular identifiers. TCRdb reanalysed the PCR reads using MiXCR and keeps one entry per CDR3 protein. This sample has almost 500,000 distinct CDR3 sequences; 12% occur once, and the top ten carry around 5.6%. The sample was PBMCs from the stem cell graft donor, taken from the stem cell graft. Source of these receptors: a human donor who donated a stem cell graft to a child with combined immunodeficiency.

This clonotype was counted ten times or more. The genes are TRBV29-1 and TRBJ1-1; no firm D call. Trimming shortened V by 5 bases and J by 2 bases, and 12 bases separated the two germline ends. The CDR3 sequence is 13 residues long. Looked up from germline, CDR1 is SQVTM and CDR2 is ANQGSEA. CDR3 sequence: CSVKKNLNTEAFF. The DNA of the CDR3 is TGCAGCGTTAAGAAAAACTTAAACACTGAAGCTTTCTTT.

In its sample, this clonotype was seen a few times. V and J are TRBV2 and TRBJ2-2; a possible D gene is TRBD2 (6 bases). The germline V gene encodes CDR1 SNHLY and CDR2 FYNNEI. This CDR3 has 14 amino acids. The V gene lost 7 bases and the J gene lost 5 bases, with 14 bases spanning the gap. CDR3 amino acids: CASTVTGGTGELFF. Written as DNA, the CDR3 is TGTGCCAGCACTGTCACTGGGGGGACCGGGGAGCTGTTTTTT.

The chain combines TRBV6-1 with TRBJ2-7; tentatively, D is TRBD2 (5 bases). The CDR3 is 15 residues long. V was clipped by 3 bases and J by 2 bases, with 14 bases between them. Germline V gives CDR1 MNHNS, CDR2 SASEGT. CDR3 bases: TGTGCCAGCAGTGACCAACTAGGGCCCACCTACGAGCAGTACTTC. It specifies CASSDQLGPTYEQYF.

This clonotype appeared a few times. The genes are TRBV9 and TRBJ2-7; 9 bases are a match to TRBD1. The germline V gene has CDR1 SGDLS and CDR2 YYNGEE. The V and J ends lost 3 bases and 4 bases, in that order; junction bases with no gene match: 11. This CDR3 has 16 amino acids. The CDR3 sequence: CASSGPGNRGRYEQYF. CDR3 bases: TGTGCCAGCAGCGGTCCGGGGAACAGGGGGCGTTACGAGCAGTACTTC.

The table lists this clonotype with a few counts. The V and J genes are TRBV6-1 and TRBJ2-7; D tentatively fits TRBD1 or TRBD2 (7 bases each). The CDR3 runs to 12 residues. Trimming left V 6 bases short and J 5 bases short, with 11 bases between. Germline CDR1 is MNHNS and CDR2 is SASEGT. The CDR3 loop reads CASRQGTNEQYF. Written as DNA, the CDR3 is TGTGCCAGCAGACAGGGGACTAACGAGCAGTACTTC.

The table lists this clonotype with a few counts. The V call is TRBV11-3, the J call TRBJ2-1, with unresolved D. V was clipped by 5 bases and J by 8 bases, with 16 bases between them. The CDR3 sequence is 14 residues long. The germline gives CDR1 SGHNT, CDR2 YENEEA. This chain's CDR3 is CASSKDPSRHEQFF. CDR3 DNA: TGTGCCAGCAGCAAAGACCCTTCGAGGCATGAGCAGTTCTTC.

The genes are TRBV9 and TRBJ2-7, with D perhaps TRBD1 (6 bases). Trimming shortened V by 0 bases and J by 4 bases, and 14 bases separated the two germline ends. This CDR3 has 15 amino acids. Germline values: CDR1 SGDLS, CDR2 YYNGEE. The CDR3 DNA sequence: TGTGCCAGCAGCGTAGTGGCAGGGGAATTATACGAGCAGTACTTC. Amino acids: CASSVVAGELYEQYF.

Details on this clonotype: A much larger clone differs from this one at a single base, so this may be a read error. V is TRBV6-2 or TRBV6-3 and J is TRBJ2-1; D not certain. Trimming removed 5 bases from V and 2 bases from J, with 13 bases in between. CDR1 is MNHEY, CDR2 SVGEGT, per germline. This CDR3 spans 15 amino acids. The CDR3 protein is CASSITLSAYNEQFF. The CDR3 coding sequence is TGTGCCAGCAGTATAACACTATCGGCCTACAATGAGCAGTTCTTC.

The rearrangement uses TRBV3-1 and TRBJ2-1, with D possibly TRBD2 on 6 matching bases. Trimming left V 1 base short and J 6 bases short, with 10 bases between. This CDR3 contains 14 residues. Germline-derived CDR1 and CDR2 are LGHDT and YNNKEL (reference sequence). CDR3 sequence reads: CASSQVAAVNEQFF. CDR3 DNA sequence: TGTGCCAGCAGCCAAGTAGCGGCCGTCAATGAGCAGTTCTTC.

This clonotype was seen many times. The genes are TRBV5-6 and TRBJ1-1; perhaps TRBD1 as D (5 bases). CDR3 length: 16 residues. Germline CDR1 SGHDT, CDR2 YYEEEE. The ends were cut back, 4 bases at V and 2 bases at J, with 18 bases in the middle. The CDR3 region is CASSGRGTGPNTEAFF. The CDR3 DNA follows: TGTGCCAGCAGCGGTCGGGGGACTGGCCCCAACACTGAAGCTTTCTTT.

A few counts support this clonotype. This chain links TRBV5-1 with TRBJ1-2, with D possibly being TRBD1 (5 bases). Between the trimmed V and J ends, which lost 0 bases and 4 bases, there was a span of 10 bases. CDR3 length equals 14 residues. CDR1 is SGHRS, CDR2 YFSETQ, per germline. CDR3 nucleotide sequence: TGCGCCAGCAGCTTGGGACAGCCCTCCTATGGCTACACCTTC. Amino acids: CASSLGQPSYGYTF. Looking up the rest from reference TRBV5-1 and TRBJ1-2 gives the full variable domain: KAGVTQTPRYLIKTRGQQVTLSCSPISGHRSVSWYQQTPGQGLQFLFEYFSETQRNKGNFPGRFSGRQFSNSRSEMNVSTLELGDSALYLCASSLGQPSYGYTFGSGTRLTVV.

The CDR3 DNA is TGTGCCAGCAGTATTCCCGGGACAGGGCGGTCTGGGGCCAACGTCCTGACTTTC. Translated, it gives CASSIPGTGRSGANVLTF. J is TRBJ2-6 and V is TRBV28, with 9 bases lining up with TRBD1. J was trimmed by 1 base and V by 5 bases; bases with no gene match: 9. The CDR3 is made up of 18 amino acids. CDR1 is MDHEN, CDR2 SYDVKM, per germline. Looking up the rest from reference TRBV28 and TRBJ2-6 gives the full variable domain: DVKVTQSSRYLVKRTGEKVFLECVQDMDHENMFWYRQDPGLGLRLIYFSYDVKMKEKGDIPEGYSVSREKKERFSLILESASTNQTSMYLCASSIPGTGRSGANVLTFGAGSRLTVL.

V gene TRBV3-1 combines with J gene TRBJ1-1, with a weak D call TRBD1 (6 bases). CDR1 LGHDT and CDR2 YNNKEL come from the germline V gene (reference sequence). With 1 base removed from V and 4 bases from J, the gap between germline ends came to 10 bases. This CDR3 has 14 residues. CDR3 region: CASSQGQEGTEAFF. The CDR3 DNA is TGTGCCAGCAGCCAAGGACAGGAGGGCACTGAAGCTTTCTTT.

This clonotype was observed a few times. The chain is built from TRBV18 and TRBJ2-7, with unresolved D. Trimming removed 3 bases from V and 2 bases from J, with 11 bases in between. This CDR3 has 14 amino acids. Per the germline V gene, CDR1 is KGHSH and CDR2 is LQKENI. CDR3 amino acids: CASSPGPEAYEQYF. The CDR3 region has the DNA TGTGCCAGCTCACCCGGTCCCGAGGCCTACGAGCAGTACTTC.

This clonotype was counted only a few times. The V call is TRBV6-5, the J call TRBJ2-1; TRBD2 matches 7 bases. Germline CDR1 MNHEY, CDR2 SVGAGI. V gave up 2 bases and J gave up 9 bases; unmatched junction bases: 16. This CDR3 has 17 residues. Here the CDR3 DNA reads TGTGCCAGCAGTTACGCCGACGGGCTAGCGGCCCCCAGTGAGCAGTTCTTC. Translation: CASSYADGLAAPSEQFF.

In this sample, this clonotype turned up a few times. V and J are TRBV6-1 and TRBJ1-1; TRBD1 might be the D (5 bases). The ends were cut back, 8 bases at V and 4 bases at J, with 14 bases in the middle. CDR1 and CDR2 (germline): MNHNS, SASEGT. The CDR3 extends over 13 amino acids. The CDR3 loop is CASSYMGLTEAFF. Written as DNA, the CDR3 is TGTGCCAGCTCCTACATGGGGCTCACTGAAGCTTTCTTT.

V and J are TRBV27 and TRBJ2-7; TRBD1 is a possible D gene (6 bases). V was cut by 0 bases and J by 3 bases, with 12 bases left in between. Germline assignment: CDR1 MNHEY and CDR2 SMNVEV (reference sequence). The CDR3 totals 15 residues. CDR3 sequence reads: CASSLSMGAIYEQYF. The CDR3 DNA follows: TGTGCCAGCAGTTTATCTATGGGGGCTATCTACGAGCAGTACTTC.

At least ten counts were recorded for this clonotype. The V and J genes are TRBV7-2 and TRBJ2-1, with no clear D. V was cut by 3 bases and J by 4 bases, with 7 bases left in between. CDR3 length: 13 residues. The germline V gene encodes CDR1 SGHTA and CDR2 FQGNSA. The CDR3 reads CASSFTDYNEQFF. The CDR3 nucleotides are TGTGCCAGCAGCTTCACCGATTACAATGAGCAGTTCTTC.

The sample holds a few counts of this clonotype. V and J are TRBV15 and TRBJ1-4; no reliable D call. V was clipped by 0 bases and J by 4 bases, with 12 bases between them. The CDR3 consists of 16 residues. Germline loops: CDR1 LNHNV, CDR2 YYDKDF (reference sequence). The CDR3 region is CATSRDLYQLNEKLFF. In nucleotides, the CDR3 is TGTGCCACCAGCAGAGATCTCTATCAGCTTAATGAAAAACTGTTTTTT.

The J gene is TRBJ2-7, the V gene TRBV18, with 10 bases identical to TRBD1. The CDR3 loop spans 15 amino acids. Per the germline V gene, CDR1 is KGHSH and CDR2 is LQKENI. Trimming removed 3 bases from V and 2 bases from J; junction bases left unmatched: 4. The CDR3 region is CASSPGTGDPYEQYF. In DNA, the CDR3 is TGTGCCAGCTCACCCGGGACAGGGGACCCCTACGAGCAGTACTTC. Drawing the rest from reference TRBV18 and TRBJ2-7, the complete variable domain is NAGVMQNPRHLVRRRGQEARLRCSPMKGHSHVYWYRQLPEEGLKFMVYLQKENIIDESGMPKERFSAEFPKEGPSILRIQQVVRGDSAAYFCASSPGTGDPYEQYFGPGTRLTVT.